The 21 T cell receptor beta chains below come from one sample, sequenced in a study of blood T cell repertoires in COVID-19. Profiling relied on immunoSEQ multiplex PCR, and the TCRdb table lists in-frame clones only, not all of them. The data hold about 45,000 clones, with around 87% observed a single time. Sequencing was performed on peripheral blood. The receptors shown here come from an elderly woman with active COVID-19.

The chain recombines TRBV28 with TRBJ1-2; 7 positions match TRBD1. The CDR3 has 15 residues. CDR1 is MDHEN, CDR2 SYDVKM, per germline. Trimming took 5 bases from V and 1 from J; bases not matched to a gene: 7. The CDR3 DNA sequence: TGTGCCAGCAGTCCTGGGACAGCCCTTAACTATGGCTACACCTTC. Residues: CASSPGTALNYGYTF.

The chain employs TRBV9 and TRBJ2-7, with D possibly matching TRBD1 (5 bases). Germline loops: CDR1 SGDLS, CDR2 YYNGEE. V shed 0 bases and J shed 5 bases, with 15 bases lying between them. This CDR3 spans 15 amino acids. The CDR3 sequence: CASSVGKGVWNEQYF. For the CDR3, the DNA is TGTGCCAGCAGCGTAGGTAAAGGGGTTTGGAACGAGCAGTACTTC. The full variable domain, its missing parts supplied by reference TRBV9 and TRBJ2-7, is DSGVTQTPKHLITATGQRVTLRCSPRSGDLSVYWYQQSLDQGLQFLIQYYNGEERAKGNILERFSAQQFPDLHSELNLSSLELGDSALYFCASSVGKGVWNEQYFGPGTRLTVT.

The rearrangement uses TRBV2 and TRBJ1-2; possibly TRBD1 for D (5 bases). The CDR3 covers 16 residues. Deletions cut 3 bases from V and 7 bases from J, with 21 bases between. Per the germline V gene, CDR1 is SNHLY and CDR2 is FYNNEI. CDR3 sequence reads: CASSDLRTGVFGGYTF. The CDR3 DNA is TGTGCCAGCAGTGATCTACGGACGGGGGTCTTTGGTGGCTACACCTTC.

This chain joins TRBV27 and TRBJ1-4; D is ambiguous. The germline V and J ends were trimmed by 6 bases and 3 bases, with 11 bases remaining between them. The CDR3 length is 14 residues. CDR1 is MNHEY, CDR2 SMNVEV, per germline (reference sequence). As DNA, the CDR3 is TGTGCCAGCAGCTTGAGGCAGTCTAATGAAAAACTGTTTTTT. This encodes CASSLRQSNEKLFF.

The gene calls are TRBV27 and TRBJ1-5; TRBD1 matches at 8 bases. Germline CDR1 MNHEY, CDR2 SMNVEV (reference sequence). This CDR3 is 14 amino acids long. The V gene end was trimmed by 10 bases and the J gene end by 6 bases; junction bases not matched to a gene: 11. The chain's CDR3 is CAIGQGASGQPQHF. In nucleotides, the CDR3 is TGTGCCATTGGCCAGGGGGCGTCGGGTCAGCCCCAGCATTTT.

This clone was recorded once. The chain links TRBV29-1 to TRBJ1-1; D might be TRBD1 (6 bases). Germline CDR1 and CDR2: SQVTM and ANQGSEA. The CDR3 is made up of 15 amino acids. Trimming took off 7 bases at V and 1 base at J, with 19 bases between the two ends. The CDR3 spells CSGTLGAFRNTEAFF. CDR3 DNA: TGCAGCGGCACTCTGGGGGCCTTCCGGAACACTGAAGCTTTCTTT.

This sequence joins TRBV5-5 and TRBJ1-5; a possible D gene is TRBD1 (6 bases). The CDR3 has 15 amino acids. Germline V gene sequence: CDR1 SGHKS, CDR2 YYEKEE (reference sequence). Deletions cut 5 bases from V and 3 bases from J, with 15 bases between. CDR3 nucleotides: TGTGCCAGCAGATCACGAGGGGGGGACAATCAGCCCCAGCATTTT. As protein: CASRSRGGDNQPQHF.

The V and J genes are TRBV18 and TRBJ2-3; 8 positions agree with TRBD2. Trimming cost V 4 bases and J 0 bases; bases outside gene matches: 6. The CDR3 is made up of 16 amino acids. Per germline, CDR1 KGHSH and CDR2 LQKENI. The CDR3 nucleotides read TGTGCCAGCTCACGGAATAGCGGGGCCAGCACAGATACGCAGTATTTT. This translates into CASSRNSGASTDTQYF.

CDR3 sequence reads: CASSYTGPPGYTF. Written as DNA, the CDR3 is TGTGCCAGCAGCTATACAGGGCCCCCGGGCTACACCTTC. V is TRBV28 and J is TRBJ1-2, with a possible D match to TRBD1 (6 bases). The ends were cut back, 6 bases at V and 8 bases at J, with 16 bases in the middle. CDR3 size: 13 residues. Germline CDR1 reads MDHEN; CDR2 reads SYDVKM.

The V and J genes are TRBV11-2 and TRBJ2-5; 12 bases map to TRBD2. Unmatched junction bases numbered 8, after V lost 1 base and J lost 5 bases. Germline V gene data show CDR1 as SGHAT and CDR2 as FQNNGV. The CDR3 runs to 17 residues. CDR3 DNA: TGTGCCAGCAGCTTAGCCTTGACTAGCGGGGGACCGGAGACCCAGTACTTC. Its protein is CASSLALTSGGPETQYF.

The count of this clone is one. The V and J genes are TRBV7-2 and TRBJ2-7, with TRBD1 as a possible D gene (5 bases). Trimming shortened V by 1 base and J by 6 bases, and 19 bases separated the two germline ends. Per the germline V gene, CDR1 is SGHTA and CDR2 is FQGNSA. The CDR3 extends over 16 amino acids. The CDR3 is CASSLGRTGRVGEQYF. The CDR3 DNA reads TGTGCCAGCAGCTTAGGGCGAACAGGTCGAGTGGGCGAGCAGTACTTC.

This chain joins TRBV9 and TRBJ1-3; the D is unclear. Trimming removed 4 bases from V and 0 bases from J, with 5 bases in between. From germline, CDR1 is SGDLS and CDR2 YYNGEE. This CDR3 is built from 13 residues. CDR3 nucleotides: TGTGCCAGCAGCTCAAACTCTGGAAACACCATATATTTT. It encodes CASSSNSGNTIYF.

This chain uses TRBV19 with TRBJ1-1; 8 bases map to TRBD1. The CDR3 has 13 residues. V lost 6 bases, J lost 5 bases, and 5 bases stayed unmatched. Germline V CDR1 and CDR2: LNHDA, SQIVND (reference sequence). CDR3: CASRTGGWTEAFF. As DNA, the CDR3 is TGTGCCAGTAGAACAGGGGGATGGACTGAAGCTTTCTTT.

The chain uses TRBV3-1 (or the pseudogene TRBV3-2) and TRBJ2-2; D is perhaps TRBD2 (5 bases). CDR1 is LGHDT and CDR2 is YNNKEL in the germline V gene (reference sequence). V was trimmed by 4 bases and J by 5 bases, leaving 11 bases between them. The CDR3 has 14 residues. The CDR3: CASSPTRGTGELFF. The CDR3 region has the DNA TGTGCCAGCAGCCCTACCAGAGGGACCGGGGAGCTGTTTTTT.

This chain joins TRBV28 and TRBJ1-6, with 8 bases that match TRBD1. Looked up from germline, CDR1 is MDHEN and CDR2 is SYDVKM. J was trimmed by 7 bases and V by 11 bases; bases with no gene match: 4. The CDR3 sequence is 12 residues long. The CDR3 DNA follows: TGTGCCTACAGGGGGTTAAATTCACCCCTCCACTTT. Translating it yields CAYRGLNSPLHF.

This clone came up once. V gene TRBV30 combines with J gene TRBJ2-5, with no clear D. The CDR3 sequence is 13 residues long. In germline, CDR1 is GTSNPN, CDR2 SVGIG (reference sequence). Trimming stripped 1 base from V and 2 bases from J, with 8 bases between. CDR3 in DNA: TGTGCCTGGAGTGAGAACAGACAAGAGACCCAGTACTTC. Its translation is CAWSENRQETQYF.

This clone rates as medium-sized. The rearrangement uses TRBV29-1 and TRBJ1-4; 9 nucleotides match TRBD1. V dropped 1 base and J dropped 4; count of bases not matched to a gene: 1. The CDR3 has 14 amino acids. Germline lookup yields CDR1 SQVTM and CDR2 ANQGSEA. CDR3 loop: CSVEGGQGNEKLFF. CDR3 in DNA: TGCAGCGTTGAAGGGGGACAGGGTAATGAAAAACTGTTTTTT.

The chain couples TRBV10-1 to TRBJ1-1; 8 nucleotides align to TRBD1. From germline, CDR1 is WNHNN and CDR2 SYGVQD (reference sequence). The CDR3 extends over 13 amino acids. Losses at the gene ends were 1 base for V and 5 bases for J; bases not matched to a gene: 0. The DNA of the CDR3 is TGCGCCAGCAGTGAGTACAGGGGGACTGAAGCTTTCTTT. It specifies CASSEYRGTEAFF.

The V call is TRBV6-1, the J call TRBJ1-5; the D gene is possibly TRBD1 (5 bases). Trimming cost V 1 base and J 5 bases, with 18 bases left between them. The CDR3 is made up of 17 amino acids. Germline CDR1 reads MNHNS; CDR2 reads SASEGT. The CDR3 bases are TGTGCCAGCAGTGAAGGGGTGGCGGGACCGATACATCAGCCCCAGCATTTT. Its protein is CASSEGVAGPIHQPQHF.

CDR3 sequence: CASSRSWESGNTIYF. The CDR3 bases are TGTGCCAGCAGCCGATCCTGGGAGTCTGGAAACACCATATATTTT. The chain employs TRBV9 and TRBJ1-3; D is undetermined. This CDR3 is built from 15 residues. Trimming took 4 bases from V and 1 from J, leaving 12 bases between them. CDR1 and CDR2 from the germline V gene are SGDLS and YYNGEE.

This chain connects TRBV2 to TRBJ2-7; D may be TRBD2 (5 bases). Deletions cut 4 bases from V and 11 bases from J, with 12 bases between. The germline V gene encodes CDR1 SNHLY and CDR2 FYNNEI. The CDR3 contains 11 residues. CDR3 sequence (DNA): TGTGCCAGCAGTGCGGGGTCAGCGGAGTACTTC. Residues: CASSAGSAEYF. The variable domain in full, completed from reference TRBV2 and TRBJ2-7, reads EPEVTQTPSHQVTQMGQEVILRCVPISNHLYFYWYRQILGQKVEFLVSFYNNEISEKSEIFDDQFSVERPDGSNFTLKIRSTKLEDSAMYFCASSAGSAEYFGPGTRLTVT.